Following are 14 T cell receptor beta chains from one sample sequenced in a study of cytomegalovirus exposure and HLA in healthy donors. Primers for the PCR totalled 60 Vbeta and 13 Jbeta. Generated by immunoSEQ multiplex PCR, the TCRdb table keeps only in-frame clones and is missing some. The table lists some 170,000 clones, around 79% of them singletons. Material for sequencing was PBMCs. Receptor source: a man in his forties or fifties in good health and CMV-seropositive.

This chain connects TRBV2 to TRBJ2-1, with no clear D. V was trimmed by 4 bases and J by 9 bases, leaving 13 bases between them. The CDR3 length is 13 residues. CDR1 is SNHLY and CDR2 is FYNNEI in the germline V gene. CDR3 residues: CASSAESVSEQFF. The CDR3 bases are TGTGCCAGCAGTGCTGAGTCGGTGAGTGAGCAGTTCTTC.

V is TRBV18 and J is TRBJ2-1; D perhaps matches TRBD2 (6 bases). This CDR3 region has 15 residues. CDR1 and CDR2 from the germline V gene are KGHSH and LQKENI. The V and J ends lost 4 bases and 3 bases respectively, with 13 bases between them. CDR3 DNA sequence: TGTGCCAGCTCACGATCGGGGGACGTCTACAATGAGCAGTTCTTC. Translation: CASSRSGDVYNEQFF. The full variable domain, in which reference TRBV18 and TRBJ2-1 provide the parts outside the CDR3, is NAGVMQNPRHLVRRRGQEARLRCSPMKGHSHVYWYRQLPEEGLKFMVYLQKENIIDESGMPKERFSAEFPKEGPSILRIQQVVRGDSAAYFCASSRSGDVYNEQFFGPGTRLTVL.

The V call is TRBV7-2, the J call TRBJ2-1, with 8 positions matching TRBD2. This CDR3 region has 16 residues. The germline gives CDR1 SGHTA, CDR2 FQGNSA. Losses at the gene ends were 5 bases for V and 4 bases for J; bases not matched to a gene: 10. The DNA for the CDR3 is TGTGCCAGCAGCCCAGCCTCTAGCGGGTTTTACAATGAGCAGTTCTTC. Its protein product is CASSPASSGFYNEQFF.

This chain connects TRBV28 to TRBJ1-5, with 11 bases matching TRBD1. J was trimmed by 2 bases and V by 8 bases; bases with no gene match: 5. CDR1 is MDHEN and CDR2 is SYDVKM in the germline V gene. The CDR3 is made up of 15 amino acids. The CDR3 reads CASSDRGRGNQPQHF. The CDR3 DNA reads TGTGCCAGCTCGGACAGGGGGCGCGGCAATCAGCCCCAGCATTTT.

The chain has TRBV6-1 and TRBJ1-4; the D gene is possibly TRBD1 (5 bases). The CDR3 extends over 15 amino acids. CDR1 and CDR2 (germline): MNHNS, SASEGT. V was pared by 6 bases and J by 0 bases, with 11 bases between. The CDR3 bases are TGTGCCAGCAGCCCCAGGGTGGCAACTAATGAAAAACTGTTTTTT. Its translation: CASSPRVATNEKLFF.

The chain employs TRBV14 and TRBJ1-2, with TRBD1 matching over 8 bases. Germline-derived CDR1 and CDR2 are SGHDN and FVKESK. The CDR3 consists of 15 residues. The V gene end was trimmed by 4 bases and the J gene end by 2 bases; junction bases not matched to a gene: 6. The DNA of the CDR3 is TGTGCCAGCAGCCTCAACCAGGGGGCAAACTATGGCTACACCTTC. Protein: CASSLNQGANYGYTF.

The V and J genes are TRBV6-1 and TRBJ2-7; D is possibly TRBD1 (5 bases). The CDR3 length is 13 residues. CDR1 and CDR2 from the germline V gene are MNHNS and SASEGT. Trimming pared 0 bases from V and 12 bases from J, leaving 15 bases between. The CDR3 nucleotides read TGTGCCAGCAGTGAAGCGACAGACACAAGCCGGTACTTC. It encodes CASSEATDTSRYF.

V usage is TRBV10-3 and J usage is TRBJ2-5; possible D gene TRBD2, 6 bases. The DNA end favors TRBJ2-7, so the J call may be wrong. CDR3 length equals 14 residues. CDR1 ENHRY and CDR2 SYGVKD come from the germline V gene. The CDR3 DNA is TGTGCCATCAGCCCAGGGACTGCTACCTACGAGCAGTACTTC. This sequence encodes CAISPGTATYEQYF.

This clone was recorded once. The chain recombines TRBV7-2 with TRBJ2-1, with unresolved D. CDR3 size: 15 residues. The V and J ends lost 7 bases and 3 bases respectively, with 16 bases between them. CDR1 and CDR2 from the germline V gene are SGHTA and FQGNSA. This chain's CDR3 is CASTRGLTNYNEQFF. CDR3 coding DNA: TGTGCCAGCACCCGTGGGCTAACGAACTACAATGAGCAGTTCTTC.

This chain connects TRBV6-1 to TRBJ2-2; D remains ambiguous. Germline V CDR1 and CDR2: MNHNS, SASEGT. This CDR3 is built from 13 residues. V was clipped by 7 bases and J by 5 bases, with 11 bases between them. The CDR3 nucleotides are TGTGCCAGCACCTTTCTCCTTACCGGGGAGCTGTTTTTT. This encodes CASTFLLTGELFF.

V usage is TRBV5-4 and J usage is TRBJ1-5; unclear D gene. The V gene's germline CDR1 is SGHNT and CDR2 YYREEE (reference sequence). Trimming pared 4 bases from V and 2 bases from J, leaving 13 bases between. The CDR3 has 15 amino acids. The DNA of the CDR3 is TGTGCCAGCAGCGTTGCACCTACCGGCAATCAGCCCCAGCATTTT. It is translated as CASSVAPTGNQPQHF. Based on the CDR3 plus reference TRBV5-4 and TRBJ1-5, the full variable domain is ETGVTQSPTHLIKTRGQQVTLRCSSQSGHNTVSWYQQALGQGPQFIFQYYREEENGRGNFPPRFSGLQFPNYSSELNVNALELDDSALYLCASSVAPTGNQPQHFGDGTRLSIL.

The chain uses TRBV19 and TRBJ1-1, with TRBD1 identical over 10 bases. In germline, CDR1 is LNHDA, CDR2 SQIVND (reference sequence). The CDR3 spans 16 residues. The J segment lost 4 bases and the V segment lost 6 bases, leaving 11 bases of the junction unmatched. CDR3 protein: CASSAGTGDGGTEAFF. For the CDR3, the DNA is TGTGCCAGTAGCGCCGGGACAGGGGATGGCGGCACTGAAGCTTTCTTT. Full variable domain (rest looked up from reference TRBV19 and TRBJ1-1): DGGITQSPKYLFRKEGQNVTLSCEQNLNHDAMYWYRQDPGQGLRLIYYSQIVNDFQKGDIAEGYSVSREKKESFPLTVTSAQKNPTAFYLCASSAGTGDGGTEAFFGQGTRLTVV.

CDR3 nucleotides: TGTGCCAGCAGTTCCTCCGCGGGCGAGCAGTACTTC. Protein sequence: CASSSSAGEQYF. The chain has TRBV28 and TRBJ2-5, with D tentatively TRBD2 (5 bases). TRBJ2-7 matches the DNA end more closely, so the J call is doubtful. Germline V gives CDR1 MDHEN, CDR2 SYDVKM. This CDR3 has 12 amino acids.

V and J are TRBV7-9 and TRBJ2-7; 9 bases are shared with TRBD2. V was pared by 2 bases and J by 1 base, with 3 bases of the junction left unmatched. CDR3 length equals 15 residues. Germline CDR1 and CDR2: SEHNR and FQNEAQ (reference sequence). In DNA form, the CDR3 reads TGTGCCAGCAGCTTACAAGCGGGAGGTTCCTACGAGCAGTACTTC. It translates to CASSLQAGGSYEQYF.